A single sample is the source of the 19 T cell receptor beta chains below, sequenced in a study of cytomegalovirus exposure and HLA in healthy donors. Only in-frame clones appear in the TCRdb table, and some are missing; sequencing was by immunoSEQ multiplex PCR. This table has roughly 60,000 clones, about 91% appearing once. Sequences were obtained from PBMCs. All receptors come from a young woman in good health and CMV-seronegative.

V and J are TRBV7-2 and TRBJ1-1; no definite D call. Trimming stripped 1 base from V and 10 bases from J, with 19 bases between. The CDR3 has 15 amino acids. Germline V gene lookup returns CDR1 SGHTA and CDR2 FQGNSA. CDR3 sequence reads: CASSLVYGALGGAFF. The DNA for the CDR3 is TGTGCCAGCAGCTTAGTATACGGTGCTTTGGGAGGAGCTTTCTTT.

The gene calls are TRBV6-1 and TRBJ2-2, with 8 positions matching TRBD2. Losses at the gene ends were 4 bases for V and 8 bases for J; bases not matched to a gene: 9. Germline V lookup: CDR1 MNHNS, CDR2 SASEGT. This CDR3 is 15 amino acids long. The chain's CDR3 is CASSARLARGGELFF. The CDR3 region has the DNA TGTGCCAGCAGTGCTCGACTAGCGAGAGGAGGGGAGCTGTTTTTT.

This sequence joins TRBV6-5 and TRBJ2-4; 7 bases are a match to TRBD1. The germline V gene encodes CDR1 MNHEY and CDR2 SVGAGI. The CDR3 is 16 amino acids. V dropped 2 bases and J dropped 1; count of bases not matched to a gene: 5. CDR3: CASSYNTGAAKNIQYF. The DNA for the CDR3 is TGTGCCAGCAGTTACAATACAGGGGCGGCCAAAAACATTCAGTACTTC.

The chain is built from TRBV6-5 and TRBJ2-1; D might be TRBD2 (5 bases). There are 14 residues in the CDR3. Trimming cost V 6 bases and J 9 bases, with 18 bases left between them. In germline, CDR1 is MNHEY, CDR2 SVGAGI. The CDR3 DNA sequence: TGTGCCAGCAGCAACGAAGGAGGAACGGGTGAGCAGTTCTTC. It specifies CASSNEGGTGEQFF.

This chain joins TRBV7-9 and TRBJ2-5; 7 bases agree with TRBD1. Germline V lookup: CDR1 SEHNR, CDR2 FQNEAQ (reference sequence). Unmatched junction bases numbered 7, after V lost 4 bases and J lost 2 bases. The CDR3 has 15 amino acids. The CDR3, as DNA: TGTGCCAGCAGCTCCATAGAGGGACAGCAAGAGACCCAGTACTTC. Amino acids: CASSSIEGQQETQYF.

The rearrangement uses TRBV14 and TRBJ1-1, with 8 positions matching TRBD1. CDR1 and CDR2 from the germline V gene are SGHDN and FVKESK. The CDR3 covers 17 residues. After removal of 4 bases from V and 4 bases from J, the junction contained 14 bases not matched to a gene. This chain's CDR3 is CASSPLGQAGSGTEAFF. The CDR3 bases are TGTGCCAGCAGCCCCCTGGGACAGGCCGGGAGTGGCACTGAAGCTTTCTTT.

The CDR3 coding sequence is TGCAGCGTTGTGGCAGGACTCTATGGCTACACCTTC. This sequence encodes CSVVAGLYGYTF. The J gene is TRBJ1-2, the V gene TRBV29-1; D unresolved. CDR1 and CDR2 (germline): SQVTM, ANQGSEA. Trimming removed 4 bases from V and 4 bases from J, with 10 bases in between. The CDR3 has 12 amino acids.

The V and J genes are TRBV6-1 and TRBJ2-5; TRBD2 is a possible D gene (6 bases). The V end lost 3 bases, the J end lost 5 bases, and 10 bases lay between the germline ends. Germline V lookup: CDR1 MNHNS, CDR2 SASEGT. The CDR3 runs to 13 residues. CDR3 protein: CASSDSGRETQYF. The CDR3 DNA follows: TGTGCCAGCAGTGACTCAGGGAGGGAGACCCAGTACTTC.

The chain joins TRBV9 to TRBJ2-5; the match to TRBD2 covers 13 bases. The ends lost 3 bases at V and 2 bases at J; junction bases unmatched: 4. This CDR3 spans 16 amino acids. Germline V gene data show CDR1 as SGDLS and CDR2 as YYNGEE. In nucleotides, the CDR3 is TGTGCCAGCAGCGAGACTAGCGGGGGGTATCAAGAGACCCAGTACTTC. It specifies CASSETSGGYQETQYF.

The rearrangement uses TRBV5-1 and TRBJ2-3; 9 bases are shared with TRBD2. The CDR3 is 17 residues long. Germline loops: CDR1 SGHRS, CDR2 YFSETQ. Trimming at V came to 4 bases and at J to 1 base, leaving 10 bases not matched to a gene. For the CDR3, the DNA is TGCGCCAGCAGCCCGGACGGAGCGGGGGGACGCACAGATACGCAGTATTTT. Residues: CASSPDGAGGRTDTQYF.

The chain combines TRBV19 with TRBJ2-2; tentatively, D is TRBD2 (5 bases). From germline, CDR1 is LNHDA and CDR2 SQIVND (reference sequence). Trimming stripped 1 base from V and 4 bases from J, with 16 bases between. The CDR3 spans 17 residues. The DNA for the CDR3 is TGTGCCAGTAGTATAGGAGAGGGTTTCGGCAGCACCGGGGAGCTGTTTTTT. It encodes CASSIGEGFGSTGELFF.

J is TRBJ2-2 and V is TRBV6-4, with D possibly TRBD2 on 6 matching bases. CDR1 MRHNA and CDR2 SNTAGT come from the germline V gene. V gave up 4 bases and J gave up 1 base, with 10 bases separating them. The CDR3 is 15 residues long. The CDR3 sequence is CASSAGTLNTGELFF. The CDR3 region has the DNA TGTGCCAGCAGTGCCGGGACTCTGAACACCGGGGAGCTGTTTTTT.

The chain has TRBV29-1 and TRBJ1-2; D might be TRBD1 (5 bases). Germline CDR1 and CDR2: SQVTM and ANQGSEA. The CDR3 loop spans 11 amino acids. Trimming stripped 4 bases from V and 6 bases from J, with 9 bases between. In nucleotides, the CDR3 is TGCAGCGTTGTTGGGGGGGATGGCTACACCTTC. As protein: CSVVGGDGYTF.

The V call is TRBV20-1, the J call TRBJ1-2; D uncertain. Trimming took 6 bases from V and 3 from J, leaving 5 bases between them. Germline CDR1 DFQATT, CDR2 SNEGSKA (reference sequence). CDR3 length: 10 amino acids. The CDR3 DNA sequence: TGCAGTGCCTACTACTATGGCTACACCTTC. Translated, it gives CSAYYYGYTF.

The rearrangement uses TRBV2 and TRBJ1-1, with D maybe TRBD1 (5 bases). The CDR3 loop spans 15 amino acids. Trimming pared 7 bases from V and 4 bases from J, leaving 19 bases between. The germline CDR1 and CDR2 sequences are SNHLY and FYNNEI. CDR3 nucleotide sequence: TGTGCCAGCACCCTGACAGCAGTAGCTGGCACTGAAGCTTTCTTT. Residues: CASTLTAVAGTEAFF.

V is TRBV2 and J is TRBJ2-2, with D tentatively TRBD1 (5 bases). The V and J ends lost 8 bases and 6 bases respectively, with 22 bases between them. The CDR3 totals 16 residues. CDR1 is SNHLY and CDR2 is FYNNEI in the germline V gene. CDR3 nucleotide sequence: TGTGCCAGCTGGACGGACAATCCGTTACGTGCCGGGGAGCTGTTTTTT. Residues: CASWTDNPLRAGELFF.

This clone was seen only once. This sample also contains other DNA sequences that code for the same CDR3. The J gene is TRBJ2-5, the V gene TRBV6-1; 10 positions match TRBD1. Losses at the gene ends were 7 bases for V and 5 bases for J; bases not matched to a gene: 7. CDR1 and CDR2 from the germline V gene are MNHNS and SASEGT. CDR3 size: 14 residues. The CDR3, as DNA: TGTGCCAGCACCGGGACAGGGGAGGTGGAGACCCAGTACTTC. This encodes CASTGTGEVETQYF.

This clone was counted a single time. The rearrangement links TRBV5-1 to TRBJ2-1, with D maybe TRBD2 (7 bases). Trimming stripped 1 base from V and 3 bases from J, with 11 bases between. The CDR3 has 15 amino acids. Germline values: CDR1 SGHRS, CDR2 YFSETQ. In nucleotides, the CDR3 is TGCGCCAGCAGCTTGACGGGGGGCGGCTACAATGAGCAGTTCTTC. It codes for CASSLTGGGYNEQFF.

This clone is deemed medium-sized. J is TRBJ2-7 and V is TRBV2; perhaps TRBD1 as D (6 bases). Looked up from germline, CDR1 is SNHLY and CDR2 is FYNNEI. V was shortened by 7 bases and J by 5 bases, with 12 bases between the two germline ends. CDR3 length: 12 residues. The CDR3, as DNA: TGTGCCAGCAATCAGGGGATCCACGAGCAGTACTTC. Translated: CASNQGIHEQYF.